The 3 T cell receptor beta chains reported below all come from one sample, sequenced in a study of shared clonotypes between healthy human individuals. TCRdb keeps only in-frame clones here, not all; method: immunoSEQ multiplex PCR. Among about 980,000 clones listed, approximately 76% were seen once. The source material was memory CD4+ T cells sorted from blood. The subset here: CD45RA-negative fraction. The receptors shown here come from a man aged 18 to 35 in good health.

With respect to this clone: A clone one base away is much larger, so this may be a read error. Other nucleotide sequences in the sample specify the same CDR3. J is TRBJ2-5 and V is TRBV18; D gene ambiguous. Germline V gene data show CDR1 as KGHSH and CDR2 as LQKENI. V dropped 1 base and J dropped 2 bases, with 2 bases sitting between them. This CDR3 is built from 12 residues. The chain's CDR3 is CASSPQQETQYF. In DNA, the CDR3 is TGTGCCAGCTCACCACAGCAAGAGACCCAGTACTTC.

The chain joins TRBV9 to TRBJ2-3; D is unclear. Trimming took off 1 base at V and 1 base at J, with 10 bases between the two ends. The CDR3 is 15 amino acids. Germline CDR1 SGDLS, CDR2 YYNGEE. The DNA for the CDR3 is TGTGCCAGCAGCGTACAGTCCCGGGGCACAGATACGCAGTATTTT. It is translated as CASSVQSRGTDTQYF. Filled out from reference TRBV9 and TRBJ2-3, the complete variable domain reads DSGVTQTPKHLITATGQRVTLRCSPRSGDLSVYWYQQSLDQGLQFLIQYYNGEERAKGNILERFSAQQFPDLHSELNLSSLELGDSALYFCASSVQSRGTDTQYFGPGTRLTVL.

The chain links TRBV15 to TRBJ2-1; possible D gene TRBD2, 6 bases. Germline V gives CDR1 LNHNV, CDR2 YYDKDF (reference sequence). CDR3 size: 13 residues. The V end was cut by 5 bases, the J end by 7 bases, with 12 bases between. As DNA, the CDR3 is TGTGCCACCAGCGGACCAAGCGGGAATGAGCAGTTCTTC. Translated: CATSGPSGNEQFF.